This passage covers 20 T cell receptor beta chains from one sample sequenced in a study of cytomegalovirus exposure and HLA in healthy donors. The PCR had 60 Vbeta and 13 Jbeta primers. The method was immunoSEQ multiplex PCR; TCRdb's version includes in-frame clones alone and lacks a portion of them. Of 200,000 to 250,000 clones listed, 85% were seen once; the top ten hold over 1%. The sequenced sample was PBMCs. The receptor set was obtained from a human donor in good health.

This clone was detected a few times. The chain employs TRBV7-9 and TRBJ2-3; tentative D call: TRBD2 (6 bases). CDR1 is SEHNR and CDR2 is FQNEAQ in the germline V gene (reference sequence). CDR3 length: 15 amino acids. V was trimmed by 5 bases and J by 1 base, leaving 13 bases between them. The CDR3 nucleotides are TGTGCCAGCAGCCAAAGTAGCGGAGGCACAGATACGCAGTATTTT. Its protein is CASSQSSGGTDTQYF.

The V call is TRBV11-2, the J call TRBJ2-7, with D perhaps matching TRBD1 (6 bases). Trimming took 0 bases from V and 0 from J, leaving 9 bases between them. Looked up from germline, CDR1 is SGHAT and CDR2 is FQNNGV. The length of the CDR3 is 15 residues. The CDR3 sequence is CASSLDRGFSYEQYF. For the CDR3, the DNA is TGTGCCAGCAGCTTAGACAGGGGTTTCTCCTACGAGCAGTACTTC. Full variable domain (outside the CDR3, taken from reference TRBV11-2 and TRBJ2-7): EAGVAQSPRYKIIEKRQSVAFWCNPISGHATLYWYQQILGQGPKLLIQFQNNGVVDDSQLPKDRFSAERLKGVDSTLKIQPAKLEDSAVYLCASSLDRGFSYEQYFGPGTRLTVT.

V gene TRBV27 combines with J gene TRBJ2-2, with D tentatively TRBD2 (6 bases). Germline CDR1 reads MNHEY; CDR2 reads SMNVEV (reference sequence). The CDR3 runs to 16 residues. Trimming took 4 bases from V and 4 from J, leaving 16 bases between them. Written as DNA, the CDR3 is TGTGCCAGCAGTTCAATCCTCGCGGGGATCACCGGGGAGCTGTTTTTT. Translating it yields CASSSILAGITGELFF.

This clone is a singleton in its sample. This chain uses TRBV5-6 with TRBJ2-7; D ambiguous. There are 16 residues in the CDR3. CDR1 SGHDT and CDR2 YYEEEE come from the germline V gene. V lost 2 bases to trimming and J lost 2 bases, with 17 bases between them. The CDR3 nucleotides read TGTGCCAGCAGCTTAGGTCGTGGCAGGCTAACCTACGAGCAGTACTTC. Its protein product is CASSLGRGRLTYEQYF.

This clone was recorded only once. V and J are TRBV29-1 and TRBJ1-1; a possible D gene is TRBD1 (5 bases). Germline CDR1 is SQVTM and CDR2 is ANQGSEA. The CDR3 is 16 residues long. Deletions cut 7 bases from V and 0 bases from J, with 21 bases between. The CDR3 DNA is TGCAGCGCAGCCGGGCCCCAGGGCGGTATGAACACTGAAGCTTTCTTT. This gives the protein CSAAGPQGGMNTEAFF.

The V call is TRBV6-5, the J call TRBJ2-1, with TRBD2 matching over 12 bases. The CDR3 is 16 residues long. Looked up from germline, CDR1 is MNHEY and CDR2 is SVGAGI. V dropped 1 base and J dropped 7; count of bases not matched to a gene: 5. The CDR3 coding sequence is TGTGCCAGCAGTTACTGGAGACTAGCGGGAGAGAATGAGCAGTTCTTC. This encodes CASSYWRLAGENEQFF.

This clone was seen more than once but under ten times. The chain is built from TRBV28 and TRBJ2-7, with a tentative D call TRBD1 (6 bases). Trimming left V 5 bases short and J 5 bases short, with 22 bases between. This CDR3 is 16 amino acids long. Per germline, CDR1 MDHEN and CDR2 SYDVKM. CDR3: CASSNWSYGQSHEQYF. The CDR3, as DNA: TGTGCCAGCAGTAACTGGAGTTATGGACAGTCCCACGAGCAGTACTTC. Full variable domain (remainder filled in from reference TRBV28 and TRBJ2-7): DVKVTQSSRYLVKRTGEKVFLECVQDMDHENMFWYRQDPGLGLRLIYFSYDVKMKEKGDIPEGYSVSREKKERFSLILESASTNQTSMYLCASSNWSYGQSHEQYFGPGTRLTVT.

V is TRBV7-8 and J is TRBJ2-1; 8 bases match TRBD2. Germline V CDR1 and CDR2: SGHVS, FQNEAQ. With 1 base clipped from V and 3 bases from J, the junction kept 2 bases outside the gene matches. The CDR3 totals 15 residues. The CDR3 spells CASSLGREDYNEQFF. CDR3 DNA: TGTGCCAGCAGCTTAGGGCGGGAGGACTACAATGAGCAGTTCTTC. The full variable domain, in which reference TRBV7-8 and TRBJ2-1 provide the parts outside the CDR3, is GAGVSQSPRYKVAKRGQDVALRCDPISGHVSLFWYQQALGQGPEFLTYFQNEAQLDKSGLPSDRFFAERPEGSVSTLKIQRTQQEDSAVYLCASSLGREDYNEQFFGPGTRLTVL.

The V call is TRBV7-2, the J call TRBJ1-2; a possible D gene is TRBD1 (6 bases). Germline assignment: CDR1 SGHTA and CDR2 FQGNSA. The V gene lost 5 bases and the J gene lost 2 bases, with 15 bases spanning the gap. The CDR3 length is 15 residues. CDR3 coding DNA: TGTGCCAGCAGCCCAGGGGAAGCAGGGAACTATGGCTACACCTTC. Its translation: CASSPGEAGNYGYTF. The full variable domain, with the rest looked up from reference TRBV7-2 and TRBJ1-2, is GAGVSQSPSNKVTEKGKDVELRCDPISGHTALYWYRQSLGQGLEFLIYFQGNSAPDKSGLPSDRFSAERTGGSVSTLTIQRTQQEDSAVYLCASSPGEAGNYGYTFGSGTRLTVV.

The V gene is TRBV9, the J gene TRBJ1-2; D not certain. This CDR3 comprises 13 residues. V was shortened by 0 bases and J by 4 bases, with 7 bases between the two germline ends. Looked up from germline, CDR1 is SGDLS and CDR2 is YYNGEE. This CDR3 is CASSVASGYGYTF. CDR3 DNA: TGTGCCAGCAGCGTAGCATCCGGCTATGGCTACACCTTC.

V is TRBV29-1 and J is TRBJ2-3; 9 bases agree with TRBD1. Germline trimming cut 6 bases from V and 6 bases from J; bases unmatched to any gene: 7. This CDR3 is 13 amino acids long. Per the germline V gene, CDR1 is SQVTM and CDR2 is ANQGSEA. CDR3 in amino acids: CSVGYRGRDTQYF. The CDR3, as DNA: TGCAGCGTCGGATACAGGGGGCGCGATACGCAGTATTTT.

The chain joins TRBV5-4 to TRBJ2-3; D might be TRBD2 (6 bases). The CDR3 contains 11 residues. Deletions cut 9 bases from V and 2 bases from J, with 7 bases between. CDR1 is SGHNT, CDR2 YYREEE, per germline (reference sequence). The CDR3 region is CATGVTDTQYF. The CDR3 nucleotides read TGTGCCACGGGGGTCACAGATACGCAGTATTTT. The variable domain in full, with the rest retrieved from reference TRBV5-4 and TRBJ2-3, is ETGVTQSPTHLIKTRGQQVTLRCSSQSGHNTVSWYQQALGQGPQFIFQYYREEENGRGNFPPRFSGLQFPNYSSELNVNALELDDSALYLCATGVTDTQYFGPGTRLTVL.

This clone has a single count. The genes are TRBV6-5 and TRBJ1-1; D is unresolved. Looked up from germline, CDR1 is MNHEY and CDR2 is SVGAGI. The CDR3 is made up of 14 amino acids. Trimming cost V 4 bases and J 4 bases, with 13 bases left between them. The CDR3 nucleotides are TGTGCCAGCAGTTCTGAATCGTCAGGCACTGAAGCTTTCTTT. It is translated as CASSSESSGTEAFF.

This chain uses TRBV7-9 with TRBJ1-2; D is ambiguous. Trimming stripped 5 bases from V and 0 bases from J, with 4 bases between. This CDR3 contains 12 residues. Germline loops: CDR1 SEHNR, CDR2 FQNEAQ (reference sequence). CDR3 region: CASSGANYGYTF. The CDR3 nucleotides are TGTGCCAGCAGCGGAGCTAACTATGGCTACACCTTC.

The V gene is TRBV4-2, the J gene TRBJ1-1; D perhaps matches TRBD1 (6 bases). This CDR3 is built from 16 residues. Trimming removed 0 bases at V and 0 bases at J, with 11 bases between. Germline V gene sequence: CDR1 LGHNA, CDR2 YNFKEQ. The CDR3 protein is CASSQEGAVMNTEAFF. The CDR3, as DNA: TGTGCCAGCAGCCAAGAGGGGGCCGTAATGAACACTGAAGCTTTCTTT.

The chain links TRBV6-1 to TRBJ1-2, with D perhaps matching TRBD1 (6 bases). From germline, CDR1 is MNHNS and CDR2 SASEGT. V shed 6 bases and J shed 3 bases, with 14 bases lying between them. The CDR3 contains 14 residues. The CDR3 is CASRPQGGDYGYTF. CDR3 nucleotide sequence: TGTGCCAGCAGACCACAGGGAGGGGACTATGGCTACACCTTC.

CDR3 amino acids: CASSVEQAAATGELFF. In DNA form, the CDR3 reads TGTGCCAGCAGCGTAGAACAAGCGGCGGCCACCGGGGAGCTGTTTTTT. The rearrangement links TRBV9 to TRBJ2-2; D possibly corresponds to TRBD2 (5 bases). This CDR3 is built from 16 residues. CDR1 and CDR2 from the germline V gene are SGDLS and YYNGEE. Trimming removed 0 bases at V and 4 bases at J, with 13 bases between.

This clone occurred once. This chain uses TRBV29-1 with TRBJ2-2; D is undetermined. The CDR3 consists of 12 residues. CDR1 is SQVTM, CDR2 ANQGSEA, per germline. V was trimmed by 4 bases and J by 0 bases, leaving 3 bases between them. DNA of the CDR3: TGCAGCGTTGCTCCGAACACCGGGGAGCTGTTTTTT. Encoded protein: CSVAPNTGELFF.

The chain joins TRBV2 to TRBJ2-1; 9 positions agree with TRBD2. Unmatched junction bases numbered 8, after V lost 6 bases and J lost 5 bases. The CDR3 length is 15 residues. CDR1 and CDR2 from the germline V gene are SNHLY and FYNNEI. The DNA of the CDR3 is TGTGCCAGCAGCGCCCAGACTAGCGGCAACAATGAGCAGTTCTTC. It codes for CASSAQTSGNNEQFF. Full variable domain (remainder filled in from reference TRBV2 and TRBJ2-1): EPEVTQTPSHQVTQMGQEVILRCVPISNHLYFYWYRQILGQKVEFLVSFYNNEISEKSEIFDDQFSVERPDGSNFTLKIRSTKLEDSAMYFCASSAQTSGNNEQFFGPGTRLTVL.

The chain joins TRBV15 to TRBJ2-1; D remains ambiguous. Germline-derived CDR1 and CDR2 are LNHNV and YYDKDF (reference sequence). This CDR3 has 15 residues. V shed 5 bases and J shed 7 bases, with 18 bases lying between them. The CDR3 DNA is TGTGCCACCAGCCCTGCTAGGTTCATTATGAATGAGCAGTTCTTC. As protein: CATSPARFIMNEQFF.